The entry that follows covers one TCR beta chain sequence. Its antigen is not identified. The sample comes from a study of T cell responses to AZD1222 COVID-19 vaccine. For the study at large: Pooled together were second doses at about 4 or about 12 weeks.

Study-level findings and limits: Clonal diversity was possibly underestimated, and the donors were mostly white British, with more females. Spike-wide vaccine-associated CD4 TCRs dominated at 160-218 and 743-854. The study reported that nearly half of spike-specific TCRs target unmutated variant regions.

Sequencing was performed with immunoSEQ multiplex PCR; in TCRdb, only in-frame clones are kept and a portion is missing. The table includes some 110,000 clones, 85% to 90% detected once. This material consisted of peripheral blood, taken on day 0 of AZD1222 vaccination. The TCR sequence derives from an adult in good health.

In nucleotides, the CDR3 is TGTGCCACCAGCAGACGAGCGGAAAACACCGGGGAGCTGTTTTTT. This sequence encodes CATSRRAENTGELFF. The J gene is TRBJ2-2, the V gene TRBV15; perhaps TRBD2 as D (5 bases). V was clipped by 2 bases and J by 2 bases, with 9 bases between them. This CDR3 is built from 15 residues. Germline V lookup: CDR1 LNHNV, CDR2 YYDKDF (reference sequence).